This T cell receptor (beta chain) was sequenced during a study of blood T cells in healthy people across ages. V gave up 6 bases and J gave up 2 bases; unmatched junction bases: 16. CDR1 DFQATT and CDR2 SNEGSKA come from the germline V gene (reference sequence). This CDR3 has 17 amino acids. This clonotype was observed at least ten times. Antigen: not known. Primed by a sample-barcoded 5' primer and a J-beta primer mix, a second PCR proceeded for 7 to 11 cycles. TCRdb analysed the 5' RACE reads with MiXCR anew, one entry per CDR3 protein. This sample yields 750,000 to 950,000 distinct CDR3 sequences, of which more than 25% are seen a single time; around 3% belongs to the top ten. Overall study findings and caveats: Among long-lived donors, naive CD4+ cells were more numerous and diversity higher than in aged donors.

The sample was also linked to a second study, of T cells of mothers and their children. That study adds: Reads obtained per mother exceeded 10 million TCR beta CDR3 reads, with about 3 million obtained per child. Related mother-child pairs shared slightly more overlap than unrelated pairs, but the difference was non-significant.

This clonotype originated in a boy aged 5-17 years in good health. The sequencing sample was made of blood. V usage is TRBV20-1 and J usage is TRBJ2-5; TRBD2 matches at 9 bases. The CDR3 region has the DNA TGCAGTGCGGCGAGAGGTGGCGGGGGGGCTTTTCAAGAGACCCAGTACTTC. Translation: CSAARGGGGAFQETQYF.